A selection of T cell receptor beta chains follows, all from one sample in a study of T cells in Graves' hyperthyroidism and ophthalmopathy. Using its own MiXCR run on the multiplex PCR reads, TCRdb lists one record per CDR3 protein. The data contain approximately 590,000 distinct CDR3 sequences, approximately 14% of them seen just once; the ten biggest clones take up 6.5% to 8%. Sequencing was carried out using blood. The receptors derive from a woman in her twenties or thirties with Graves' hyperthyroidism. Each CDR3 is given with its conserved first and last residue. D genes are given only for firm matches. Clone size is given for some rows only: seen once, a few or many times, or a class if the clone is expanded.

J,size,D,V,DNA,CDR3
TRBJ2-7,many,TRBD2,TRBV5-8,TGTGCCAGCAGCGGGCGGGAGCAAGTCGAGCAGTACTTC,CASSGREQVEQYF
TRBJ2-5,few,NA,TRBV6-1,TGTGCCAGCAGCAAACAGCAAGAGACCCAGTACTTC,CASSKQQETQYF
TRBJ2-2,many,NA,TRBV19,TGTGCCAGTAGCGACAGGCTCACACGTCCCAGTACCGGGGAGCTGTTTTTT,CASSDRLTRPSTGELFF
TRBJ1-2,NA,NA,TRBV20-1,TGCAGTGCTAGAGATGGGTCAAGGGCCACGGGTAACTATGGCTACACCTTC,CSARDGSRATGNYGYTF
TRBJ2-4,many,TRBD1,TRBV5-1,TGCGCCAGCAGCTACTGGACAGGCCCCCTCTTTAGAGCCAAAAACATTCAGTACTTC,CASSYWTGPLFRAKNIQYF
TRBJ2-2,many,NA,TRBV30,TGTGCCTGGAGCCCGACAGTGACCACCGGGGAGCTGTTTTTT,CAWSPTVTTGELFF
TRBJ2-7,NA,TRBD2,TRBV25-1,TGTGCCAGCAATACCCTAGCGGGAGGACCCAATGAGCAGTACTTC,CASNTLAGGPNEQYF
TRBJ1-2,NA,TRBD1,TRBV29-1,TGCAGCGTTGAAAGGGGGCTGAACTATGGCTACACCTTC,CSVERGLNYGYTF
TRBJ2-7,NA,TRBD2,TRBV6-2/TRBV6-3,TGTGCCAGCAGCCCCGGGGGAGGGGCTGCCTACGAGCAGTACTTC,CASSPGGGAAYEQYF
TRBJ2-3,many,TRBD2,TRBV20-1,TGCAGTGCCGGACTAGCGGGTAGCACAGATACGCAGTATTTT,CSAGLAGSTDTQYF
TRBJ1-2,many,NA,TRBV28,TGTGCCAGCAGCCGCCCGGGGGGGAACTATGGCTACACCTTC,CASSRPGGNYGYTF
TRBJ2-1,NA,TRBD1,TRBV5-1,TGCGCCAGCAGCTTAGGGACAGGGGTTCTTGAGCAGTTCTTC,CASSLGTGVLEQFF
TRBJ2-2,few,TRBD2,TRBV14,TGTGCCAGCAGCCAAGATTCGCTAGCGGAGGCAACCGGGGAGCTGTTTTTT,CASSQDSLAEATGELFF
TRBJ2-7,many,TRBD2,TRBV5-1,TGCGCCAGCAGAGCTGTAGCGGGACCATACGAGCAGTACTTC,CASRAVAGPYEQYF
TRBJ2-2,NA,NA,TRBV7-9,TGTGCCAGCAGCTTAGTTCACTGGGCAGGCTACGGGGAGCTGTTTTTT,CASSLVHWAGYGELFF
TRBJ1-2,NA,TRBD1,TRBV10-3,TGTGCCATCAGGGACAGGGGGCCCTATGGCTACACCTTC,CAIRDRGPYGYTF
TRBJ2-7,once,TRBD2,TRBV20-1,TGCAGTGCTAGCGGGACTAGCGGGAGACCCTACGAGCAGTACTTC,CSASGTSGRPYEQYF
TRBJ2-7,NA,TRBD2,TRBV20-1,TGCAGTGCTAGGTCTAGCGGGTACGAGCCCCTCTACGAGCAGTACTTC,CSARSSGYEPLYEQYF
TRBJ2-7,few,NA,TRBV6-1,TGTGCCAGCAGTGATTCCGGGCGGCGGGGCGAGCAGTACTTC,CASSDSGRRGEQYF
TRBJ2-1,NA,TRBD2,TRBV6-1,TGTGCCAGCAGTGAAGGCGGGAGGGACTACTACAATGAGCAGTTCTTC,CASSEGGRDYYNEQFF
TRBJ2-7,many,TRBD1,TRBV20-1,TGCAGTGCTAGAAACCCGGGACAGGGAAGCTACGAGCAGTACTTC,CSARNPGQGSYEQYF
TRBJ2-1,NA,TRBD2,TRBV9,TGTGCCAGCAGCACCGGCCGATTACTAGCGGGAGAACAGTACAGTGAGCAGTTCTTC,CASSTGRLLAGEQYSEQFF
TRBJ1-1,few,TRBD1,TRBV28,TGTGCCAGCAGTCCGGACAGGGACGGGAACACTGAAGCTTTCTTT,CASSPDRDGNTEAFF
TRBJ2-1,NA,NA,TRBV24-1,TGTGCCACCAGTGACCGAAGCGGAGAAGTTTTCTACAATGAGCAGTTCTTC,CATSDRSGEVFYNEQFF
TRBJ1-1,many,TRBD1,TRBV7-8,TGTGCCAGCAACAGGGGGGGGACTGAAGCTTTCTTT,CASNRGGTEAFF
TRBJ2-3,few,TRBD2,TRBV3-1,TGTGCCAGCAGCACCGGGACTAGCGGGGGTATAGCAGATACGCAGTATTTT,CASSTGTSGGIADTQYF
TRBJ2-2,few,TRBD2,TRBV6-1,TGTGCCAGCATCTCAAGCGGGAGTGAAACCGGGGAGCTGTTTTTT,CASISSGSETGELFF
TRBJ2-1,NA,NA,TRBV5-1,TGCGCCAGAAAAGACAGGCCCTTACCAAACAATGAGCAGTTCTTC,CARKDRPLPNNEQFF
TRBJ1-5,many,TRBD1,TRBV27,TGTGCCAGCAGCCTAGACAGGGTAAACAATCAGCCCCAGCATTTT,CASSLDRVNNQPQHF
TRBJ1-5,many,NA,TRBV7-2,TGTGCCAGCAGCTTAGGTCCCAGGTTAGGACAGCCCCAGCATTTT,CASSLGPRLGQPQHF
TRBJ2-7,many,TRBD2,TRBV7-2,TGTGCCAGCAGCTTAGTTACGGGGGGCTACGAGCAGTACTTC,CASSLVTGGYEQYF
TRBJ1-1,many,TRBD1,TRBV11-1,TGTGCCAGTTCGGGACAGGGCGCGGAAGCTTTCTTT,CASSGQGAEAFF
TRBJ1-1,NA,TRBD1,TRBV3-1,TGTGCCAGCAGCGGCCGACAGGGAAGAGCGAACACTGAAGCTTTCTTT,CASSGRQGRANTEAFF
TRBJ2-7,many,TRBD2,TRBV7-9,TGTGCCAGCAGCTTGGAGCGGGAGGGATCCGAGCAGTACTTC,CASSLEREGSEQYF
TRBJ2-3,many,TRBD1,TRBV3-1,TGTGCCAGCAGCCAAGAGACAGGGGGCGCGGATACGCAGTATTTT,CASSQETGGADTQYF
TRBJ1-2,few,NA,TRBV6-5,TGTGCCAGCAGTTACTCCAACCTCGGGGCCACTAACTATGGCTACACCTTC,CASSYSNLGATNYGYTF
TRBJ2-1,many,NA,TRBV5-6,TGTGCCAGCAGCTTGGCCATGGTGAATGAGCAGTTCTTC,CASSLAMVNEQFF
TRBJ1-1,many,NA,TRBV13,TGTGCCAGCAGCCGTCTATCGGTGACTGAAGCTTTCTTT,CASSRLSVTEAFF
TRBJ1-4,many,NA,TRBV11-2,TGTGCCAGCAGCTTAATGGAGAGTGGTCCTGCAAAACTGTTTTTT,CASSLMESGPAKLFF
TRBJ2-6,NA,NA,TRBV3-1,TGTGCCAGCAGCCAAGATTGGGAACCCGGGGCCAACGTCCTGACTTTC,CASSQDWEPGANVLTF
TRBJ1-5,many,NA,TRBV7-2,TGTGCCAGCAGCTACACAGGGTTGGGCCAGCCCCAGCATTTT,CASSYTGLGQPQHF
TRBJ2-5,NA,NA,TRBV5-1,TGCGCCAGCAGCTTGCACCACCAAGAGATCCAGTACTTC,CASSLHHQEIQYF
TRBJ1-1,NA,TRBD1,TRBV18,TGTGCCAGCTCACCACCGGTGGCAGGGGGCGCCTCGACTGAAGCTTTCTTT,CASSPPVAGGASTEAFF
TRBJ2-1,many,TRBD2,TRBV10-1,TGCGCCAGCAGTGAGTCCAAGGGACTAGCGGGAGGGAATGAGCAGTTCTTC,CASSESKGLAGGNEQFF
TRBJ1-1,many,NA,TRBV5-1,TGCGCCAGCAGGGGGCTGGGCACTGAAGCTTTCTTT,CASRGLGTEAFF
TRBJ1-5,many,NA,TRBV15,TGTGCCACCAGCAGAGGAGGGGAACGGGATCAGCCCCAGCATTTT,CATSRGGERDQPQHF
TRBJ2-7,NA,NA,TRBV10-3,TGTGCCATCCGGAACAGCGCCTACGAGCAGTACTTC,CAIRNSAYEQYF